A selection of T cell receptor beta chains follows, all from one sample in a study of CD8 T cells in Susac syndrome. TCRdb recomputed calls from the immunoSEQ multiplex PCR reads with MiXCR, one row per CDR3 protein. Among some 160,000 distinct CDR3 sequences listed, 90% to 96% were seen once. Sequenced material: CD4+ T cells from PBMCs. The receptors were gathered from a human donor with Susac syndrome. Both conserved end residues are part of each CDR3. Each record gives: CDR3 DNA, CDR3 protein, D gene, clone size, J gene, CDR3 length, V gene. The D gene is left open where the match is weak. Size is omitted from some rows. Given values are once, few, many or a class for expanded clones.

TGTGCCAGCAGCTTGGTTCGGGGTAGCACAGATACGCAGTATTTT | CASSLVRGSTDTQYF | NA | NA | TRBJ2-3 | 15 | TRBV5-8
TGTGCCAGCAGTACACAGGGACGGGGGAATCAGCCCCAGCATTTT | CASSTQGRGNQPQHF | NA | NA | TRBJ1-5 | 15 | TRBV2
TGCGCCAGCAGCCAAGATGACGTGGGTGAGCAGTTCTTC | CASSQDDVGEQFF | NA | NA | TRBJ2-1 | 13 | TRBV4-1
TGTGCCAGCAGCGCCGGACTCGGCGCCACAGAGTTCTTC | CASSAGLGATEFF | NA | NA | TRBJ2-1 | 13 | TRBV9
TGTGCCAGCAGAGAGGGGACTAGCGGCACCGGGGAGCTGTTTTTT | CASREGTSGTGELFF | TRBD2 | NA | TRBJ2-2 | 15 | TRBV27
TGTGCCAGCAGATTTAGCGGGGGGGCCCGGGATACGCAGTATTTT | CASRFSGGARDTQYF | TRBD2 | NA | TRBJ2-3 | 15 | TRBV6-1
TGTGCCAGCAGTGAACGTAGGAGGGAGACCCAGTACTTC | CASSERRRETQYF | NA | NA | TRBJ2-5 | 13 | TRBV25-1
TGTGCCAGCAGTGCGGGGCAGGGTCCACCAGATACGCAGTATTTT | CASSAGQGPPDTQYF | NA | NA | TRBJ2-3 | 15 | TRBV25-1
TGTGCCAGTAGTATCTTCGGAGATAGCAATCAGCCCCAGCATTTT | CASSIFGDSNQPQHF | NA | NA | TRBJ1-5 | 15 | TRBV19
TGTGCCAGCAGTAGGGGTAAAGTCCGGGACATAAACAATGAGCAGTTCTTC | CASSRGKVRDINNEQFF | NA | NA | TRBJ2-1 | 17 | TRBV6-1
TGCAGCGTTTTATGGCGGGGGACTCAAGAGACCCAGTACTTC | CSVLWRGTQETQYF | TRBD2 | NA | TRBJ2-5 | 14 | TRBV29-1
TGTGCCAGCAGTTCTTACCCGGGCCCATATGGCTACACCTTC | CASSSYPGPYGYTF | NA | NA | TRBJ1-2 | 14 | TRBV6-5
TGTGCCAGCAGCGTAGCTGAGGGCGGGAGATACCATGAGCAGTTCTTC | CASSVAEGGRYHEQFF | TRBD2 | NA | TRBJ2-1 | 16 | TRBV9
TGTGCCAGCAGCCCCCGGGACAGCCTCAATCAGCCCCAGCATTTT | CASSPRDSLNQPQHF | NA | NA | TRBJ1-5 | 15 | TRBV21-1
TGCAGTGCTAGATACCGACTAGGGGGTTCAGATACGCAGTATTTT | CSARYRLGGSDTQYF | NA | once | TRBJ2-3 | 15 | TRBV20-1
TGCAGCGTTGGTTTGGGTGATACGCAGTATTTT | CSVGLGDTQYF | NA | NA | TRBJ2-3 | 11 | TRBV29-1